This is a list of T cell receptor beta chains from one sample in a study of blood T cell repertoires in COVID-19. The protocol was immunoSEQ multiplex PCR, while the TCRdb copy is restricted to in-frame clones and leaves out a portion. This sample carries approximately 130,000 clones, more than 75% of them seen once, and the ten largest clones take around 4.2%. Sequencing was carried out using peripheral blood. The receptors originated from a man aged 55 to 70 with acute or convalescent COVID-19. Each CDR3 is given with its conserved first and last residue. D genes are given only for firm matches. A clone size is listed for some rows: how often the clone was seen (once, few, many), or a class if it is expanded.

NA	12	TRBV6-5	TRBJ1-2	NA	TGTGCCAGTGGCGAGAGGATCTATGGCTACACCTTC	CASGERIYGYTF
NA	15	TRBV4-1	TRBJ2-7	TRBD2	TGCGCCAGCAGCCAACCGGGACTAGGATCCTACGAGCAGTACTTC	CASSQPGLGSYEQYF
NA	14	TRBV19	TRBJ2-1	TRBD1	TGTGCCAGTAGCGGGACAGGGACCTACAATGAGCAGTTCTTC	CASSGTGTYNEQFF
once	20	TRBV3-1/TRBV3-2	TRBJ1-5	NA	TGTGCCAGCAGCCAACCCGGGCCGGAGGGCCGAGTTTATAGCAATCAGCCCCAGCATTTT	CASSQPGPEGRVYSNQPQHF
few	12	TRBV29-1	TRBJ2-3	TRBD1	TGCAGCGGACAGGGGGCGCGGAATACGCAGTATTTT	CSGQGARNTQYF
NA	13	TRBV9	TRBJ1-1	NA	TGTGCCAGCAGCGTAGGAGTCGACACTGAAGCTTTCTTT	CASSVGVDTEAFF
NA	14	TRBV9	TRBJ2-7	NA	TGTGCCAGCAGCGTAGCGGGAGTCTCCCACGAGCAGTACTTC	CASSVAGVSHEQYF
NA	15	TRBV5-1	TRBJ1-4	NA	TGCGCCAGCAGCCCGGAGGGCGCAACAAATGAAAAACTGTTTTTT	CASSPEGATNEKLFF
NA	14	TRBV4-1	TRBJ1-4	NA	TGCGCCAGCAGCCCGGGGGTACTTAATGAAAAACTGTTTTTT	CASSPGVLNEKLFF
NA	15	TRBV7-9	TRBJ2-3	TRBD2	TGTGCCAGCAGCTTAAGGCGGGAGAGTACAGATACGCAGTATTTT	CASSLRRESTDTQYF
NA	13	TRBV5-1	TRBJ2-1	NA	TGCGCCAGCAGCTTCCAGGGATCCGATGAGCAGTTCTTC	CASSFQGSDEQFF
NA	13	TRBV27	TRBJ1-2	TRBD1	TGTGCCACCGGACAGGGAATTTCAGGTGACTACACCTTC	CATGQGISGDYTF
NA	11	TRBV19	TRBJ2-2	NA	TGTGCCAGTCAATACACCGGGGAGCTGTTTTTT	CASQYTGELFF
NA	11	TRBV29-1	TRBJ1-2	NA	TGCAGCGTTGAAGGCCTAGATGGCTACACCTTC	CSVEGLDGYTF
NA	15	TRBV28	TRBJ1-6	NA	TGTGCCAGCGTAGGGGGAGGGCTTGATAATTCACCCCTCCACTTT	CASVGGGLDNSPLHF
NA	12	TRBV27	TRBJ2-3	NA	TGTGCCAGCAGTGTCCCGGGATCCCGACAGTATTTT	CASSVPGSRQYF
NA	13	TRBV7-6	TRBJ1-6	NA	TGTGCCAGCAGCCCTGAAACCCGGGAGCCCCTCCACTTT	CASSPETREPLHF
once	13	TRBV7-9	TRBJ2-5	NA	TGTGCCAGCAGCTTGGGCCACGGGGAGACCCAGTACTTC	CASSLGHGETQYF
once	20	TRBV18	TRBJ2-3	TRBD2	TGTGCCAGCTCACCACAAGTTACTAGCGGGAGGGCCGGCAGCACAGATACGCAGTATTTT	CASSPQVTSGRAGSTDTQYF
NA	16	TRBV15	TRBJ2-6	NA	TGTGCCACCAGCAAACAGGGTCACTCTGGGGCCAACGTCCTGACTTTC	CATSKQGHSGANVLTF
NA	14	TRBV19	TRBJ1-1	NA	TGTGCCAGTACCGAGTTGGGGGCTCGGGGTGAAGCTTTCTTT	CASTELGARGEAFF
NA	16	TRBV7-2	TRBJ2-2	TRBD2	TGTGCCAGCAGCCGGACTAGCGGGAGGAACACCGGGGAGCTGTTTTTT	CASSRTSGRNTGELFF
NA	13	TRBV5-4	TRBJ2-7	NA	TGTGCCAGCAGCTTGGCAGGGATGGAAGAGCAGTACTTC	CASSLAGMEEQYF
NA	13	TRBV7-2	TRBJ1-1	NA	TGTGCCAGCAGCCTCCGTAGGGAGGGTGAAGCTTTCTTT	CASSLRREGEAFF
NA	16	TRBV4-2	TRBJ2-3	NA	TGTGCCAGCAGCCAAGATTGGAGGGGTGCCACAGATACGCAGTATTTT	CASSQDWRGATDTQYF
NA	16	TRBV6-2/TRBV6-3	TRBJ2-7	TRBD1	TGTGCCAGCAGTTACTCGGGCCGGACAGGGATCCACGAGCAGTACTTC	CASSYSGRTGIHEQYF
NA	11	TRBV20-1	TRBJ2-4	NA	TGCAGTGCTAGACGTGAGGACATTCAGTACTTC	CSARREDIQYF
NA	18	TRBV28	TRBJ1-5	TRBD1	TGTGCCAGCAGTCTTAGACAGGGTTACCGGAAGCTAAATCAGCCCCAGCATTTT	CASSLRQGYRKLNQPQHF
once	13	TRBV5-1	TRBJ2-5	NA	TGCGCCAGCAGCGAGGGACTTAAAGAGACCCAGTACTTC	CASSEGLKETQYF
NA	15	TRBV6-6	TRBJ1-1	TRBD1	TGTGCCAGCAGTGCCAGGGACAGGGGGAACACTGAAGCTTTCTTT	CASSARDRGNTEAFF
NA	14	TRBV2	TRBJ2-1	TRBD2	TGTGCCAGCAGTCTCGGGAGGCGGGACAATGAGCAGTTCTTC	CASSLGRRDNEQFF
NA	15	TRBV19	TRBJ2-7	TRBD2	TGTGCCAGTGGACTAGCGGGAGGGTCGGCCTACGAGCAGTACTTC	CASGLAGGSAYEQYF
NA	14	TRBV6-2/TRBV6-3	TRBJ1-5	NA	TGTGCCAGCAGCTCTTACCCGGGAGATCAGCCCCAGCATTTT	CASSSYPGDQPQHF